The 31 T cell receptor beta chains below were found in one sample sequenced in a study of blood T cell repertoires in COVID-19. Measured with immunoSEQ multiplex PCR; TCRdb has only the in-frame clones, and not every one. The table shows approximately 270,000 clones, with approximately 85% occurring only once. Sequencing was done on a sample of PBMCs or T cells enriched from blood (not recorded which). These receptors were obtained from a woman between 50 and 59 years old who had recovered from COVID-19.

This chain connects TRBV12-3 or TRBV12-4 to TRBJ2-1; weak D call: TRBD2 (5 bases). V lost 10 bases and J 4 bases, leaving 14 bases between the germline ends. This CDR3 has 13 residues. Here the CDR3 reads CATEEVQYNEQFF. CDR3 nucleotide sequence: TGTGCCACCGAGGAGGTCCAATACAATGAGCAGTTCTTC.

CDR3 sequence: CASSPPRDRRVYEQYF. The CDR3 coding sequence is TGTGCCAGCAGTCCACCGCGGGACCGGAGGGTCTACGAGCAGTACTTC. This sequence joins TRBV28 and TRBJ2-7; a possible D gene is TRBD2 (6 bases). Germline CDR1 is MDHEN and CDR2 is SYDVKM. V lost 5 bases and J 3 bases, leaving 20 bases between the germline ends. This CDR3 has 16 residues.

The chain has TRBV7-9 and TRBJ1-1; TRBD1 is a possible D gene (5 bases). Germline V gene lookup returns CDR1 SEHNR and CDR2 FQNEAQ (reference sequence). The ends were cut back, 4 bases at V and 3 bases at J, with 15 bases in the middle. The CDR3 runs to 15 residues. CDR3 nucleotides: TGTGCCAGCAGCTGGAGCAGGGTTGGGGACACTGAAGCTTTCTTT. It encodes CASSWSRVGDTEAFF.

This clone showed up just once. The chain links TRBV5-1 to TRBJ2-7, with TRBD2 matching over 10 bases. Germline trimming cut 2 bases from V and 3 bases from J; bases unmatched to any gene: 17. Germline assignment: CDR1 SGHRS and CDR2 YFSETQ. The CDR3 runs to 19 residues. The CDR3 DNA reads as TGCGCCAGCAGCTTCACCGCTAGCGGGAGTATCCCGCGACACTACGAGCAGTACTTC. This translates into CASSFTASGSIPRHYEQYF.

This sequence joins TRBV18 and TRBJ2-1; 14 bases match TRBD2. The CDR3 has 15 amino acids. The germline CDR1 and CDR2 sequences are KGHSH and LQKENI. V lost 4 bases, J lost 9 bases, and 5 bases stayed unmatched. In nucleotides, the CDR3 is TGTGCCAGCTCACTGGGACTAGCGGGAGCGGTTGAGCAGTTCTTC. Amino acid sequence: CASSLGLAGAVEQFF. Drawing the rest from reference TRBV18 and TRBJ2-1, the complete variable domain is NAGVMQNPRHLVRRRGQEARLRCSPMKGHSHVYWYRQLPEEGLKFMVYLQKENIIDESGMPKERFSAEFPKEGPSILRIQQVVRGDSAAYFCASSLGLAGAVEQFFGPGTRLTVL.

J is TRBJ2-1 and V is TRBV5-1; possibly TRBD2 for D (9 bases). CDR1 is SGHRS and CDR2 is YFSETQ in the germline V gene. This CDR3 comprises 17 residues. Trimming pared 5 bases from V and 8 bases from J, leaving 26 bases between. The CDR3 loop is CASRQGASLAGFYEQFF. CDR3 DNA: TGCGCCAGCAGGCAGGGGGCGTCGCTAGCGGGATTCTATGAGCAGTTCTTC. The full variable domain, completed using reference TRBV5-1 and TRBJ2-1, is KAGVTQTPRYLIKTRGQQVTLSCSPISGHRSVSWYQQTPGQGLQFLFEYFSETQRNKGNFPGRFSGRQFSNSRSEMNVSTLELGDSALYLCASRQGASLAGFYEQFFGPGTRLTVL.

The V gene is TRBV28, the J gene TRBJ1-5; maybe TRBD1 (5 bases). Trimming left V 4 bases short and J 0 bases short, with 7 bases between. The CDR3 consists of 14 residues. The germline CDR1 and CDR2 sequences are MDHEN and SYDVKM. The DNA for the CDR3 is TGTGCCAGCAGTTGGGGGGGTAGCAATCAGCCCCAGCATTTT. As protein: CASSWGGSNQPQHF.

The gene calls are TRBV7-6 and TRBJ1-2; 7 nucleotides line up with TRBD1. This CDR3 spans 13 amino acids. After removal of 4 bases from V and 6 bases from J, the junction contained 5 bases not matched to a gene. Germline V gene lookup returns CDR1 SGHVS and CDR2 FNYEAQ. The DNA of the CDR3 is TGTGCCAGCAGCTCGGGACAGAGTGATGGCTACACCTTC. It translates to CASSSGQSDGYTF. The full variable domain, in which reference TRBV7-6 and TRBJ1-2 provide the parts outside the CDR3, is GAGVSQSPRYKVTKRGQDVALRCDPISGHVSLYWYRQALGQGPEFLTYFNYEAQQDKSGLPNDRFSAERPEGSISTLTIQRTEQRDSAMYRCASSSGQSDGYTFGSGTRLTVV.

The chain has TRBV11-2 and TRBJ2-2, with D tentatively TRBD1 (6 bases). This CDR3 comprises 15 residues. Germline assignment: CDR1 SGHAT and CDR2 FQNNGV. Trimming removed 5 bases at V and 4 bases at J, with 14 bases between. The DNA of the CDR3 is TGTGCCAGCAGCGAATCAGGGGAAAGCACCGGGGAGCTGTTTTTT. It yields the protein CASSESGESTGELFF.

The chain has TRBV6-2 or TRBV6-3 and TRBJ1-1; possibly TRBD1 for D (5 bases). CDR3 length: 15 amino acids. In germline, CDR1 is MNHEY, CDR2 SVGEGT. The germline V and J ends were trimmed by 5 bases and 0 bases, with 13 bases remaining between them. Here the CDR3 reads CASSARPRVNTEAFF. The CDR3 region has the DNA TGTGCCAGCAGTGCCCGACCCAGGGTGAACACTGAAGCTTTCTTT.

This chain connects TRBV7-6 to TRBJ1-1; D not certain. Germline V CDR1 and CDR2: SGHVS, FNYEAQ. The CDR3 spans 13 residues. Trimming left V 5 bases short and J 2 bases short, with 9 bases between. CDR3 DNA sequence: TGTGCCAGCAGCAGCGGCGAAAACACTGAAGCTTTCTTT. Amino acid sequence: CASSSGENTEAFF.

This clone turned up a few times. CDR3 in DNA: TGTGCCAGCAGTGTCGGGGTCGCCACAGATACGCAGTATTTT. It yields the protein CASSVGVATDTQYF. The rearrangement links TRBV2 to TRBJ2-3, with D perhaps TRBD2 (5 bases). V shed 4 bases and J shed 2 bases, with 10 bases lying between them. Per germline, CDR1 SNHLY and CDR2 FYNNEI. The CDR3 has 14 residues.

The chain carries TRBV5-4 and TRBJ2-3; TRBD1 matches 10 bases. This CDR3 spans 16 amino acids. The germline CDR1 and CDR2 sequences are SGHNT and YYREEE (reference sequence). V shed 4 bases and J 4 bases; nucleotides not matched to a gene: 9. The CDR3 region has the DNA TGTGCCAGCAGCACTCGGGACAGGGGTGGTGCAGATACGCAGTATTTT. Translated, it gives CASSTRDRGGADTQYF.

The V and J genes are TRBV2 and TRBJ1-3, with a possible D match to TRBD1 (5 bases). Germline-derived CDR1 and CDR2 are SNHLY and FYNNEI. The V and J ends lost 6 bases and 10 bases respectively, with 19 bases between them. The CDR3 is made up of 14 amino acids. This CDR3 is CASSLRGGGATIYF. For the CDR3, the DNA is TGTGCCAGCAGCCTACGCGGGGGTGGAGCTACCATATATTTT.

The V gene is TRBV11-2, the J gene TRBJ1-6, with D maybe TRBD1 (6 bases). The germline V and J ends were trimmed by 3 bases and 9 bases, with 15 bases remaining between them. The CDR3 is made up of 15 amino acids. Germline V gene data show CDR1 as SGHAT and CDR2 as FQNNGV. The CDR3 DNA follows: TGTGCCAGCAGCTTTAGCTCTCAGACAGGTTCACCCCTCCACTTT. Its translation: CASSFSSQTGSPLHF.

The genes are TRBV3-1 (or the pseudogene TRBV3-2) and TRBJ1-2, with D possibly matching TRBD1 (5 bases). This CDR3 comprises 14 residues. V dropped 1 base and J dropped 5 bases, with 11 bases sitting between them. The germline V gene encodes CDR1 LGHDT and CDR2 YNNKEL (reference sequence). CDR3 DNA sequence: TGTGCCAGCAGCCAAGTAGGCGGGGCGTATGGCTACACCTTC. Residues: CASSQVGGAYGYTF.

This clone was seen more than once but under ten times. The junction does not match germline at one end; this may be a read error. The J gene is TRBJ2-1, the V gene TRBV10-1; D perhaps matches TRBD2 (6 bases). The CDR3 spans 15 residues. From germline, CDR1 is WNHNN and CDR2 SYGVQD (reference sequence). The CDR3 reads CASGESGLAYNEQFF. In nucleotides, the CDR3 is TGCGCCAGCGGTGAAAGCGGGCTTGCCTACAATGAGCAGTTCTTC.

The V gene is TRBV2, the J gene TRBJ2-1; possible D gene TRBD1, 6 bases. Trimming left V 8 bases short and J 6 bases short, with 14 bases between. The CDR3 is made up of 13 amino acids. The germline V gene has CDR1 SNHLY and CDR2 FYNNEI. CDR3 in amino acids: CASLRDTSNEQFF. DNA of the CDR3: TGTGCCAGCCTCCGGGACACCTCCAATGAGCAGTTCTTC.

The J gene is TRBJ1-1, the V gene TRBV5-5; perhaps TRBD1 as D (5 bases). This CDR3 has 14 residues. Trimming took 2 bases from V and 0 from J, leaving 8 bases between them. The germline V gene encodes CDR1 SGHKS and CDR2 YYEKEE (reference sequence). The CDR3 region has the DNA TGTGCCAGCAGCTTAAGGGGCTTGAACACTGAAGCTTTCTTT. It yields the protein CASSLRGLNTEAFF.

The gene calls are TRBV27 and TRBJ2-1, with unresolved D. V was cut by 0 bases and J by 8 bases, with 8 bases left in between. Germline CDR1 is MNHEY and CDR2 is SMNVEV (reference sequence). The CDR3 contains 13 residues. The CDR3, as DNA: TGTGCCAGCAGTTTATCGACGGGTGATGAGCAGTTCTTC. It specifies CASSLSTGDEQFF.

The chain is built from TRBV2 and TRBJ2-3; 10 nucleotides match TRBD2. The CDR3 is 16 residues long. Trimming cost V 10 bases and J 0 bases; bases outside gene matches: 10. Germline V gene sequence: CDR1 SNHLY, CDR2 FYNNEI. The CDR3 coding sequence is TGTGCCATCAACAAAGCGGGAGGGGGAAGCACAGATACGCAGTATTTT. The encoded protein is CAINKAGGGSTDTQYF.

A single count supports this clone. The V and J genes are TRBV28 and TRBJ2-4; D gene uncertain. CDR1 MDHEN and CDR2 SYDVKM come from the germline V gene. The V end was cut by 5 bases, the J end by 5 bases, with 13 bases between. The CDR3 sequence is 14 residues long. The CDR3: CASSLVRFENIQYF. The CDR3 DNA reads TGTGCCAGCAGTCTAGTGCGTTTCGAAAACATTCAGTACTTC.

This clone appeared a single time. CDR3 DNA sequence: TGTGCCAGCCTCGGGGGGGACTCCGGGTACGAGCAGTACTTC. It specifies CASLGGDSGYEQYF. The rearrangement links TRBV11-2 to TRBJ2-7; 8 bases align to TRBD2. With V trimmed by 8 bases and J by 4 bases, 10 bases remained unmatched. Per the germline V gene, CDR1 is SGHAT and CDR2 is FQNNGV. This CDR3 is built from 14 residues.

CDR3 residues: CAISESVGTGEAFF. CDR3 nucleotide sequence: TGTGCCATCAGTGAGTCGGTAGGGACAGGGGAAGCTTTCTTT. V gene TRBV10-3 combines with J gene TRBJ1-1; 9 bases agree with TRBD1. The germline V gene encodes CDR1 ENHRY and CDR2 SYGVKD. V shed 0 bases, J shed 8 bases, and the junction held 4 bases outside the gene matches. The CDR3 consists of 14 residues.

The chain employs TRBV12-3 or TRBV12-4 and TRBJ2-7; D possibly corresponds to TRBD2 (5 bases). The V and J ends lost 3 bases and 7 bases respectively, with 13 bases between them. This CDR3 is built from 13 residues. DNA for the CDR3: TGTGCCAGCAGTTTGGGCGGGCCGGGGGAGCAGTACTTC. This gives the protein CASSLGGPGEQYF.

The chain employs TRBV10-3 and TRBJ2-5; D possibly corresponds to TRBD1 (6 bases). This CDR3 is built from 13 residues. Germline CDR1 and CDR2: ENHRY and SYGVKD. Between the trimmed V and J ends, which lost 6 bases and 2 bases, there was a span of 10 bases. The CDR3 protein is CAIRKTGQETQYF. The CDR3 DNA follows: TGTGCCATCAGGAAGACAGGTCAAGAGACCCAGTACTTC.

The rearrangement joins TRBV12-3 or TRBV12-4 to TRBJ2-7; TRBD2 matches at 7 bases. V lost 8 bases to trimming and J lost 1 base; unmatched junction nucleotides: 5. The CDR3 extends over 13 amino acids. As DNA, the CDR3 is TGTGCCAGCTGGGGCGGGAGATCCTACGAGCAGTACTTC. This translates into CASWGGRSYEQYF.

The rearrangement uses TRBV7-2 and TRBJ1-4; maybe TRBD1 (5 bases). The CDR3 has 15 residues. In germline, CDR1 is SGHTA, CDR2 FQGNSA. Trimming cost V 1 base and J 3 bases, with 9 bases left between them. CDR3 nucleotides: TGTGCCAGCAGCTTAGGAGGGGAGGCTAATGAAAAACTGTTTTTT. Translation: CASSLGGEANEKLFF.

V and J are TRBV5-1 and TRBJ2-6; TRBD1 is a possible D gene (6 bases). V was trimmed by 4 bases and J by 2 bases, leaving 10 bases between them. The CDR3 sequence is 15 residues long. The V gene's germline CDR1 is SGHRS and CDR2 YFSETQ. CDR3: CASSLGTPGANVLTF. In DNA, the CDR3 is TGCGCCAGCAGCCTCGGGACACCTGGGGCCAACGTCCTGACTTTC.

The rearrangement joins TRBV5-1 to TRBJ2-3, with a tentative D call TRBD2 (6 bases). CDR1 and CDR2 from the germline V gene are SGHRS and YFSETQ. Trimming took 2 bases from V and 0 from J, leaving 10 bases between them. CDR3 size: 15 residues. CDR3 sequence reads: CASSLTGTSTDTQYF. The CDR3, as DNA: TGCGCCAGCAGCTTAACCGGGACTAGCACAGATACGCAGTATTTT.

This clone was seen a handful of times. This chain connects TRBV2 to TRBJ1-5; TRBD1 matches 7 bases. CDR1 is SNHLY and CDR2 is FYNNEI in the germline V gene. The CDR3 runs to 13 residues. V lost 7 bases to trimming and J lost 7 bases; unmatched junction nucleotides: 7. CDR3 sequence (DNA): TGTGCCAGCACTGGACAGGTTGGACAGCCCCAGCATTTT. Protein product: CASTGQVGQPQHF.